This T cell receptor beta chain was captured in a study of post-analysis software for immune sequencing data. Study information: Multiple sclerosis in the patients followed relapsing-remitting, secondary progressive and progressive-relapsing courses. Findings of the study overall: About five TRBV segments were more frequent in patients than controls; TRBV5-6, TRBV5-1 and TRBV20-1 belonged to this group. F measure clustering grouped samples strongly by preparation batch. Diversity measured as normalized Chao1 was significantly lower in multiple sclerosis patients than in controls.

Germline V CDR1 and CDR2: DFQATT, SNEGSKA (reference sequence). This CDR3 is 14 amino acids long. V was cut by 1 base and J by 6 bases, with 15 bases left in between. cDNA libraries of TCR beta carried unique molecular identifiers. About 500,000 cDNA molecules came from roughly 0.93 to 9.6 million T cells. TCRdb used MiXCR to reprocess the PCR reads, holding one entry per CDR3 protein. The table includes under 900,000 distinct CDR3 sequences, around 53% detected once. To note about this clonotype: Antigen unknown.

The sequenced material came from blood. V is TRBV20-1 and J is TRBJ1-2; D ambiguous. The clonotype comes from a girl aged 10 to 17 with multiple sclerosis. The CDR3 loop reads CSARVGNLLDGYTF. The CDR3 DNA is TGCAGTGCTAGAGTAGGGAACCTTCTCGATGGCTACACCTTC.